The TCR beta chain under discussion was sequenced for a study of T cell responses to AZD1222 COVID-19 vaccine. Using immunoSEQ multiplex PCR, the repertoire was profiled, and TCRdb retains in-frame clones only, with some absent. The sample consists of some 100,000 clones, just under 90% of them appearing once. Germline V CDR1 and CDR2: SGHRS, YFSETQ. The CDR3 has 12 residues. The V gene lost 0 bases and the J gene lost 6 bases, with 4 bases spanning the gap. The J gene is TRBJ2-1, the V gene TRBV5-1; D is unclear. The receptor's source is an adult in good health. The sample was peripheral blood, taken on day 0 of AZD1222 vaccination. The CDR3 coding sequence is TGCGCCAGCAGCTTGGCAGGCAATGAGCAGTTCTTC. Encoded protein: CASSLAGNEQFF.